Sequencing of this T cell receptor beta chain was carried out in a study of cytomegalovirus exposure and HLA in healthy donors (dated by TCRdb to about 2017). Regarding the complete study: In an earlier analysis of 450 to 750 of the donors, 276 Gb of sequence data and approximately 120 million unique TCR beta sequences from 180 million or so T cells were reported. Rather than drawing on any new phenotypic data, the later analysis identified candidate immune exposures from TCR beta sequences and the way those sequences occurred across donors. HLA typing included class I and class II loci at four-digit resolution. In a later analysis, previously published TCR beta repertoires from 666 donors were re-analyzed and high-resolution HLA genotyping was added so that TCR occurrence patterns could be studied. Typing coverage varied by locus: roughly 620-640 donors for A, B, C, DRB1 and DQB1; approximately 560 for DQA1; approximately 610 for DPA1; roughly 470 for DPB1. On average, over 200,000 unique TCR beta nucleotide sequences were sequenced per donor among 398 genotyped donors of the cohort, with roughly a sixth of those sequences being non-productive. The study was designed to test whether signatures of past pathogen exposure could be identified by cataloging public T cell receptors. An early release covering approximately 600 HLA-typed donors comprised about 300 gigabases of sequencing data and roughly 86 million unique TCR sequences. To predict cytomegalovirus infection status, the study combined high-throughput TCR immunosequencing, statistical association of individual TCRs with disease status, and machine learning. The study profiled the T cell repertoires of about 640 subjects by immunosequencing and related them to cytomegalovirus serostatus. Of the roughly 410 genotyped donors, over 80% were placed in the genetic ancestry cluster associated with self-reported Caucasian donors. Genome-wide SNP genotypes for about 65% of the roughly 670 donors were used in a later genetic analysis, which treated that subset as a discovery cohort. A separate validation cohort of roughly 130 different subjects was used in addition to the approximately 640-subject first cohort. An earlier analysis of some 500 of the donors applied high-throughput TCR beta sequencing to assess whether each TCR beta V gene segment acted as functional or pseudogenic. Every repertoire in the discovery cohort had been generated on one and the same sequencing platform. Donor age, sex, ethnicity and CMV serostatus were compiled together with the repertoire data. Several DR-DQ haplotypes were handled as single units for association and clustering because linkage in the cohort was strong.

Spanning cysteine to phenylalanine, the CDR3 consists of 14 amino acids. The entry retains the CDR3 DNA only, 42 bases that are in frame from base 1. CDR1 and CDR2 were assigned from the germline V gene as SGHTA and FQGNSA. The trim is 5 bases for V and 6 bases for J, with a gap of 15 bases between the germline ends. The cohort was made up of roughly 670 healthy bone marrow donors. Cohort members were all nominally healthy when sampled, although unrecorded immune exposures were likely present. The donor was CMV seronegative and belonged to the group of 352 seronegative cohort members. Every donor gave a peripheral blood sample, and the peripheral blood mononuclear cells from that sample were used for TCR beta sequencing. Genomic DNA extraction from the blood cell samples was performed with the Qiagen DNeasy Blood Extraction Kit. Library preparation employed the immunoSEQ multiplex PCR assay. The multiplex PCR relied on a mix of 60 forward primers for TCR Vbeta segments and 13 reverse primers for TCR Jbeta segments. The CDR3 region of rearranged TCR beta genes was amplified from genomic DNA by a multiplex PCR assay. Amplified TCR beta libraries were sequenced as 87-base-pair reads on the Illumina HiSeq System. Under the source paper's analysis protocol: A later analysis tallied approximately 87 million unique TCR beta chains across the 666 repertoires, and approximately 12 million of those chains were shared by two or more donors. Raw reads were error-corrected and collapsed into unique sequences by a nearest-neighbor algorithm in which closely related sequences were merged to remove PCR and sequencing errors. Alignment of CDR3 sequences to IMGT reference sequences was used to assign V, D and J gene segments. For a sequence to be retained, a match of at least six nucleotides to both a V gene segment and a J gene segment was required. Rearrangements were called productive when the CDR3 lacked stop codons and stayed in frame with V and J; all others were non-productive. CDR3 was defined by IMGT convention, running from the second conserved V-encoded cysteine to the conserved J-encoded phenylalanine. The earlier analysis of roughly 590 of the donors excluded any sequence lacking an unambiguous match to a single V gene segment. An earlier analysis of fewer than 750 of the donors called V segments functional above 56.7% productive rearrangements and segregating when the between-donor standard deviation exceeded 5%. A statistical classification framework was built for diagnosing cytomegalovirus status from the catalog of TCR beta chain sequences. In a later analysis, TCR nucleotide sequences were compared against IMGT/GENE-DB human TR gene sequences so that V and J genes could be assigned. A later analysis assigned CDR3 sequences and most-parsimonious VDJ recombination scenarios with the TCRdist pipeline. In a later analysis, every TCR beta chain was defined by the combination of its CDR3 amino acid sequence and its V-gene family, and reads without a unique V-gene family were dropped. To address suspected cross-contamination and a sequencing artifact, a later analysis removed under 600 highly shared, low-generation-probability nucleotide sequences. In a later analysis, a clonal expansion index for each public chain was calculated from normalized within-repertoire ranks of inferred template counts. In a later analysis, generation probabilities were computed using a VDJ recombination model fitted to out-of-frame rearrangements, and the results were checked against IGoR. Hypergeometric tests were used in a later analysis to score TCR-TCR, TCR-HLA and TCR-CMV co-occurrence, with a repertoire-size bias correction applied to the TCR pairs. In a later analysis, false discovery rates were estimated by permuting HLA or CMV assignments 20 times. A later analysis grouped co-occurring TCRs with DBSCAN, adding TCRdist sequence similarity when clustering within HLA-allele-positive subsets. For co-occurrence clustering, repertoires with fewer than 30,000 or more than 120,000 public chains were excluded, along with 4 to 6 repertoires with anomalous nucleotide sharing. The source is immuneACCESS, and TCRdb retained only in-frame sequences with V and J called. Part of the clones is not carried over; for the studies checked, unresolved V genes explain less than half of this, and the remainder is unexplained. V, J and clone size were drawn from that table, and D and trimming were deduced from the DNA. This sample lists roughly 180,000 clones; 82% were detected once. 1.5% of the sample belongs to the ten largest clones.

Study-level results and caveats: Sequencing depth was assumed to be roughly uniform across donors in the presence/absence analyses, though that assumption may not hold. A cluster of highly shared sequence variants was judged likely to represent a technical artifact of the sequencing pipeline. In a later analysis, HLA-associated TCR beta chains were found to be more clonally expanded and to have lower generation probabilities than equally common non-associated chains. In a later analysis, some 17,000 TCR beta sequences were associated with specific HLA alleles at a false discovery rate of 0.05. A further reported finding was that TCR beta sequences accurately predicted the HLA-A and HLA-B alleles for most subjects in the first cohort. Linkage disequilibrium might explain the correlated functional status among segregating V segments, but an unknown experimental factor could not be excluded. Some IMGT-functional V segments, including TRBV6-2 and TRBV6-3, could not be distinguished by the 87-base-pair reads and were therefore excluded. Compared with the approximately 670-donor mean, donors in an Asian-associated ancestry cluster had fewer N-insertions in productive TCRs, according to a later genetic analysis. Cytomegalovirus status was reported to be diagnosed by the classifier with high specificity and sensitivity in both the original and validation cohorts. In vitro tests confirmed that a few of the cytomegalovirus-associated TCR beta chains recognize cytomegalovirus antigens. In a later genetic analysis, a missense DCLRE1C variant was associated with V-gene and J-gene trimming of TCR beta chains, and the association was replicated in an independent cohort. According to a later analysis, TCR association rates differed among HLA loci, with DRB1 alleles showing the most associated TCRs and HLA-C alleles showing the fewest. Because counts were too low, fewer than 20 rarely observed V segments, including chromosome 9 orphons, were excluded from the earlier analysis of roughly 580 of the donors. In a later analysis, most CMV-associated TCR beta chains were found to appear HLA-restricted, with HLA associations seemingly driven largely by CMV exposure. Most TCR sequences were observed very rarely across donors, whereas some public TCRs were present in many individuals. Because some donors lacked HLA typing at each locus, the association tests relied only on the typed subset. For the cohort, immune exposure information was limited to CMV serostatus. Only TCR beta chains were sequenced in this cohort, and the absence of alpha or paired-chain data limited detectable features. According to the authors, the approach could potentially be generalized to other disease states and immunological phenotypes. Assigning TCR associations to individual alleles was difficult when HLA alleles, especially DR and DQ, strongly co-occurred. In a later analysis, several top co-occurrence clusters were reported to appear linked to parvovirus B19, influenza, CMV and Epstein-Barr virus. In an earlier analysis of approximately 590 of the donors, most TCR beta V segments appeared in productive rearrangements about 87% or about 30% of the time, broadly matching IMGT annotations. A total of 164 TCR beta chains were listed by the study as associated with cytomegalovirus.

For this clone: No cognate antigen has been identified for it. The record has no base qualities; no much larger clone is one base away.

The receptor comes from a man aged 40-49 years in good health and CMV-seronegative. The sample was PBMCs. The chain joins TRBV7-2 to TRBJ2-3, with a weak D call of TRBD2 (5 bases match). The DNA sequence reads TGTGCCAGCAGCCCCGGCGGGCAACCGGATACGCAGTATTTT. This sequence encodes CASSPGGQPDTQYF.